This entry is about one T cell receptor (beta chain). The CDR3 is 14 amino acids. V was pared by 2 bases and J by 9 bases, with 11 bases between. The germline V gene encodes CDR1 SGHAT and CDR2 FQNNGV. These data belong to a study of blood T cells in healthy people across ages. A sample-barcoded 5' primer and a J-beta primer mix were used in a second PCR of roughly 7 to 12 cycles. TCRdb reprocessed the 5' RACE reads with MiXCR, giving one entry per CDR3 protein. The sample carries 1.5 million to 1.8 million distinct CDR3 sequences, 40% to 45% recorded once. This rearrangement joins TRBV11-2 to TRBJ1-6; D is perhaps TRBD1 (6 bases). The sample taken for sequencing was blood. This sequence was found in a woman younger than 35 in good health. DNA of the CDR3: TGTGCCAGCAGCTTAACAGGGCCAAGTTCACCCCTCCACTTT. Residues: CASSLTGPSSPLHF.